This T cell receptor beta chain emerged from a study of blood T cells in healthy people across ages (dated by TCRdb to the mid-2010s). As for the study more broadly: In model experiments, roughly one uniquely barcoded TCR beta cDNA molecule per two T cells was captured by template switching. For two donors (one aged 18 to 30 and one aged 80 or older), the study analyzed two additional independent replicas of 1 million unique cDNA reads from the same blood draw. Donors were grouped into four age groups: young (average 16 years), middle-aged (around 39), aged (over 55) and long-lived (approximately 82). To avoid experimental bias, donors of different ages were spread randomly across the sequencing lanes. Age-related changes in TCR beta repertoire diversity were measured in the study by deep sequencing normalized with unique cDNA molecular identifiers. Beyond this particular receptor, the publication reports: Donor CMV infection status was unknown, potentially confounding age-related changes in expanded clonotypes. Conclusive comparison of naive and antigen-experienced compartments was prevented by the profiling of bulk unsorted PBMCs. Total diversity estimates from one million sequenced T cells were considered lower bounds and underestimates. Observed TCR beta diversity per million T cells fell roughly linearly with age, and a significant reduction was already apparent by age roughly 41. Compared with the aged group, more naive CD4+ T cells, fewer expanded clones and increased TCR diversity were shown by the long-lived group, suggesting age selection. A strong correlation was found between observed TCR beta diversity and the percentage of naive T cells measured by flow cytometry.

This clonotype was recorded many times. No antigen is known for it. One base away there is no much larger clone; base qualities are not given. The CDR3 contains 13 residues, cysteine and phenylalanine counted. Solely the CDR3 DNA is kept, with 39 bases framed from the first base. Germline trimming: 4 bases from V, 4 bases from J; junction bases outside gene matches: 4. From a lookup of the germline V gene (reference sequence), CDR1 and CDR2 are DFQATT and SNEGSKA. The donors were a few dozen Caucasian individuals from Russia, aged 6 to 90 years, who were systemically healthy. Approximately 9.7 milliliters of peripheral blood were drawn from each donor into EDTA-treated Vacutainer tubes. Ficoll-Paque density-gradient centrifugation was used to isolate PBMCs, with at least 6.5 million per sample. Trizol reagent was used to extract total RNA from the PBMCs, yielding at least 5 micrograms per sample. For every donor, an aliquot of PBMCs went through flow cytometry to measure the percentages of naive CD45RAhigh/CD27high T cells.

Libraries were prepared through 5' RACE. These reads were obtained on an Illumina HiSeq 2500. A second PCR of about 6 to 12 cycles was performed with a sample-barcoded 5' primer and a J-beta primer mix. A unique molecular identifier was introduced onto each TCR beta cDNA molecule by a template-switch 5' adaptor carrying 12 random nucleotides. At least 2.5 million CDR3-containing paired-end reads were obtained from each sample. The Mint cDNA synthesis kit, primed by a TRBC-specific oligonucleotide, was used to synthesize first-strand cDNA from all RNA. Following uracil-DNA glycosylase treatment, all cDNA underwent a first 18-cycle PCR with the universal primers M1SS and BC2_uni_R. As for the authors' bioinformatics: For normalization, 1 million high-quality reads, each with a distinct molecular identifier, were randomly selected from each sample. Instead of being binned into consensus sequences, reads with shared molecular identifiers were discarded. CDR3 identification, clonotype clustering and error correction used MiTCR with a Q25 quality threshold and the strictest error-elimination algorithm. Lower-bound total TCR beta diversity was estimated with a nonparametric unseen species model using Euler transformation. The public sequencing data were trimmed at Q25 with fastp and processed into clonotypes with MiXCR by TCRdb, which kept only in-frame beta chains. CDR3 protein sequences are deduplicated, and each keeps its most common genes and DNA. The V and J calls and clone size are TCRdb's, not the authors'. This sample holds just under 900,000 distinct CDR3 sequences; about 28% were observed only once. Roughly 17% of the sample lies in the top ten.

This receptor was taken from a woman of 80 years or more in good health. Recombination connected TRBV20-1 to TRBJ2-1, with 7 bases matching TRBD1. Sequences were obtained from blood. The CDR3 protein: CSATGQKYNEQFF. The bases read TGCAGTGCTACGGGACAGAAGTACAATGAGCAGTTCTTC.